A single sample is the source of the 14 T cell receptor beta chains below, sequenced in a study of OX40 agonist ivuxolimab in advanced cancers. Produced via immunoSEQ multiplex PCR; TCRdb's table is partial and in-frame only. The sample lists tens of thousands of clones; roughly 81% were seen once. Here the sequenced sample was CD4+ or CD8+ T cells sorted from blood, taken in a trial of the OX40 agonist ivuxolimab. These receptors were obtained from an adult with an advanced solid tumor such as melanoma, head and neck, liver or kidney cancer.

CDR3 bases: TGTGCCAGCAGCTTAAGGGGGCAGACCTCCTACAATGAGCAGTTCTTC. It encodes CASSLRGQTSYNEQFF. J is TRBJ2-1 and V is TRBV7-8, with 7 nucleotides matching TRBD1. The CDR3 is made up of 16 amino acids. In germline, CDR1 is SGHVS, CDR2 FQNEAQ. V shed 2 bases, J shed 0 bases, and the junction held 4 bases outside the gene matches.

This clone was picked up many times. The chain joins TRBV28 to TRBJ1-2; tentative D call: TRBD1 (5 bases). V lost 5 bases and J lost 12, with 25 bases in between. Germline assignment: CDR1 MDHEN and CDR2 SYDVKM. There are 15 residues in the CDR3. CDR3 loop: CASSPPQRGVAPDTF. The CDR3 DNA follows: TGTGCCAGCAGTCCCCCTCAGCGGGGGGTGGCCCCGGACACCTTC.

This chain joins TRBV5-1 and TRBJ2-3; 7 nucleotides align to TRBD2. There are 14 residues in the CDR3. The V segment lost 6 bases and the J segment 2 bases; nucleotides outside the gene matches: 6. CDR1 SGHRS and CDR2 YFSETQ come from the germline V gene. The CDR3 here is CASTAGTNTDTQYF. In DNA form, the CDR3 reads TGCGCCAGCACCGCCGGGACTAACACAGATACGCAGTATTTT.

The genes are TRBV28 and TRBJ1-2; D possibly corresponds to TRBD1 (6 bases). V was trimmed by 3 bases and J by 7 bases, leaving 15 bases between them. The CDR3 is made up of 14 amino acids. Germline assignment: CDR1 MDHEN and CDR2 SYDVKM. The chain's CDR3 is CASSFTRGALGYTF. In DNA, the CDR3 is TGTGCCAGCAGTTTTACCCGGGGGGCGCTTGGCTACACCTTC.

On this clone: The sample carries other DNA sequences with the same CDR3. The chain couples TRBV6-1 to TRBJ2-3, with unresolved D. With 1 base removed from V and 5 bases from J, the gap between germline ends came to 4 bases. CDR3 size: 12 residues. CDR1 MNHNS and CDR2 SASEGT come from the germline V gene. The CDR3 spells CASSEVLDTQYF. The CDR3 nucleotides read TGTGCCAGCAGTGAAGTGTTAGATACGCAGTATTTT.

CDR3 DNA: TGTGCCAGCAGCTTAGACAAAAGGGATGGCTACACCTTC. It specifies CASSLDKRDGYTF. The chain employs TRBV7-9 and TRBJ1-2; no reliable D call. Trimming removed 1 base at V and 6 bases at J, with 9 bases between. Looked up from germline, CDR1 is SEHNR and CDR2 is FQNEAQ (reference sequence). This CDR3 region has 13 residues.

This chain uses TRBV5-1 with TRBJ2-3, with D uncertain. V lost 0 bases and J lost 1, with 12 bases in between. The CDR3 is 16 amino acids. Looked up from germline, CDR1 is SGHRS and CDR2 is YFSETQ. The CDR3 DNA reads as TGCGCCAGCAGCTTGGCCCCGGATTTGGGCACAGATACGCAGTATTTT. This encodes CASSLAPDLGTDTQYF.

The rearrangement uses TRBV7-3 and TRBJ1-1, with 7 nucleotides matching TRBD1. In germline, CDR1 is SGHTA, CDR2 FQGTGA. The CDR3 spans 13 residues. V lost 5 bases to trimming and J lost 1 base; unmatched junction nucleotides: 1. The CDR3 sequence: CASSRQGNTEAFF. The CDR3 DNA is TGTGCCAGCAGCCGACAGGGGAACACTGAAGCTTTCTTT.

This sequence joins TRBV28 and TRBJ1-5; 8 bases fit TRBD1. From germline, CDR1 is MDHEN and CDR2 SYDVKM. V shed 7 bases, J shed 6 bases, and the junction held 8 bases outside the gene matches. The CDR3 is 14 residues long. CDR3 residues: CASKLSGGGQPQHF. CDR3 coding DNA: TGTGCCAGCAAACTATCAGGGGGCGGTCAGCCCCAGCATTTT.

This sequence joins TRBV5-6 and TRBJ1-5; D unresolved. V lost 1 base and J 5 bases, leaving 13 bases between the germline ends. The germline V gene has CDR1 SGHDT and CDR2 YYEEEE. The CDR3 spans 15 residues. CDR3 in DNA: TGTGCCAGCAGCTTGTTTCGGGCAGTACATCAGCCCCAGCATTTT. This gives the protein CASSLFRAVHQPQHF.

This clone has a single count. V gene TRBV10-3 combines with J gene TRBJ2-3; 7 nucleotides agree with TRBD2. Germline CDR1 and CDR2: ENHRY and SYGVKD. This CDR3 has 14 residues. The V and J ends lost 6 bases and 5 bases, in that order; junction bases with no gene match: 8. Here the CDR3 DNA reads TGTGCCATCAGCACTAGTGGGGGGGGAGATACGCAGTATTTT. This gives the protein CAISTSGGGDTQYF.

The V call is TRBV2, the J call TRBJ2-5; D gene ambiguous. CDR1 is SNHLY, CDR2 FYNNEI, per germline. The CDR3 runs 12 residues. V lost 4 bases and J 5 bases, leaving 8 bases between the germline ends. As DNA, the CDR3 is TGTGCCAGCAGTGCTAGTGGGGAGACCCAGTACTTC. Translation: CASSASGETQYF.

This clone appeared a single time. CDR3 in DNA: TGTGCCAGCAGCTTATCAGGGGGTGGGTCCTACGAGCAGTACTTC. Translation: CASSLSGGGSYEQYF. The rearrangement links TRBV7-9 to TRBJ2-7; TRBD1 matches at 7 bases. The V gene end was trimmed by 2 bases and the J gene end by 1 base; junction bases not matched to a gene: 5. In germline, CDR1 is SEHNR, CDR2 FQNEAQ (reference sequence). This CDR3 region has 15 residues.

V and J are TRBV21-1 and TRBJ1-2. TRBV21-1 is reported as a pseudogene. This CDR3 is built from 15 residues. CDR3: CASSKEDTTPYGYTF. In DNA form, the CDR3 reads TGTGCCAGCAGCAAAGAGGATACTACCCCCTATGGCTACACCTTC.